The entry that follows covers one TCR beta chain sequence. What it binds is not known. The data derive from a study of Ad26.COV2.S vaccination and SARS-CoV-2 variants. Findings and caveats of the study: Vaccine recipients showed a spike-specific TCR breadth that was higher than in placebo recipients. Breadth of non-spike TCRs did not differ between vaccinees and placebo recipients. Considerable breadth of spike-specific CD8+ and CD4+ T cell responses has reportedly been documented following vaccination.

Repertoires were generated with immunoSEQ multiplex PCR, while TCRdb's copy carries only in-frame clones and drops some. Altogether 350,000 to 450,000 clones are present, 92% being singletons, with the ten largest covering roughly 3.9%. The CDR3 loop spans 14 amino acids. V shed 1 base and J 5 bases; nucleotides not matched to a gene: 3. Looked up from germline, CDR1 is MNHEY and CDR2 is SVGAGI. The starting material was peripheral blood, obtained after recovery from COVID-19. This chain connects TRBV6-5 to TRBJ2-7, with 9 bases matching TRBD1. This clonotype was obtained from a human donor who had recovered from COVID-19. CDR3 DNA: TGTGCCAGCAGTTACTGGGGACAGGGAAACGAGCAGTACTTC. Its translation is CASSYWGQGNEQYF.